The rows below give T cell receptor beta chains drawn from one sample of a study of cytotoxic CD8 clonotypes in ibrutinib-treated CLL. The protocol was immunoSEQ multiplex PCR, while the TCRdb copy is restricted to in-frame clones and leaves out a portion. This table holds about 56,000 clones, roughly 50% found once. The sample in question was PBMCs, obtained after 24 months of ibrutinib treatment. These receptors all come from a human donor with chronic lymphocytic leukemia. Each CDR3 is given with its conserved first and last residue. Fields, in order: clone size, V gene, D gene, J gene, CDR3 protein, CDR3 DNA. A D gene is named only where the DNA matches it firmly. Size tells how often a clone was seen (once, few, many) or the class of an expanded clone, and some rows leave it out.

>few|TRBV25-1|-|TRBJ1-6
CASSRAGANSPLHF
TGTGCCAGCAGTAGGGCAGGGGCAAATTCACCCCTCCACTTT
>-|TRBV28|TRBD2|TRBJ2-7
CASSFRLAGGLAYEQYF
TGTGCCAGCAGTTTTAGACTAGCGGGAGGTCTGGCCTACGAGCAGTACTTC
>-|TRBV10-2|-|TRBJ1-5
CASRGKAVSQPQHF
TGCGCCAGCAGGGGTAAGGCCGTTTCCCAGCCCCAGCATTTT
>-|TRBV5-5|-|TRBJ2-1
CASSLWGHYNEQFF
TGTGCCAGCAGCTTGTGGGGACACTACAATGAGCAGTTCTTC
>-|TRBV27|-|TRBJ2-7
CASGIWGSEQYF
TGTGCCAGCGGGATCTGGGGCAGCGAGCAGTACTTC
>-|TRBV30|-|TRBJ1-1
CAWSHPPMNTEAFF
TGTGCCTGGAGTCACCCGCCGATGAACACTGAAGCTTTCTTT
>-|TRBV29-1|-|TRBJ2-7
CSVELYSPYEQYF
TGCAGCGTTGAATTGTACAGCCCCTACGAGCAGTACTTC
>-|TRBV21-1|-|TRBJ2-3
CASSLDRPTRTQYF
TGTGCCAGCTCTCTCGACCGACCAACCAGGACGCAGTATTTT
>-|TRBV6-1|TRBD1|TRBJ1-2
CASSQDRAFFYGYTF
TGTGCCAGCAGTCAGGACAGGGCATTTTTCTATGGCTACACCTTC
>-|TRBV14|-|TRBJ1-2
CASSATHGYGYTF
TGTGCCAGCAGCGCCACGCACGGGTATGGCTACACCTTC
>-|TRBV7-2|-|TRBJ1-2
CASSFRGADYGYTF
TGTGCCAGCAGCTTCCGGGGAGCGGACTATGGCTACACCTTC
>-|TRBV6-5|TRBD2|TRBJ2-2
CASSRGGTNTGELFF
TGTGCCAGCAGTCGGGGGGGGACGAACACCGGGGAGCTGTTTTTT
>-|TRBV5-1|TRBD2|TRBJ2-3
CASTQRGFTDTQYF
TGCGCCAGCACCCAGCGGGGGTTCACAGATACGCAGTATTTT
>few|TRBV5-1|-|TRBJ2-5
CASSREGIGLDETQYF
TGCGCCAGCAGCCGAGAAGGTATAGGACTCGATGAGACCCAGTACTTC
>few|TRBV30|-|TRBJ2-7
CAWSTGGREQYF
TGTGCCTGGAGTACGGGGGGCCGGGAGCAGTACTTC
>few|TRBV11-3|-|TRBJ2-2
CASSSREEYGELFF
TGTGCCAGCAGCTCCCGTGAGGAGTACGGGGAGCTGTTTTTT
>few|TRBV18|-|TRBJ2-7
CASSPRSYEQYF
TGTGCCAGCTCACCTCGAAGCTACGAGCAGTACTTC
>-|TRBV6-5|TRBD1|TRBJ1-5
CASFQDRGSNQPQHF
TGTGCCAGCTTCCAGGACAGGGGTAGCAATCAGCCCCAGCATTTT
>few|TRBV7-9|-|TRBJ2-1
CASSSGQTSTYNEQFF
TGTGCCAGCAGCTCCGGACAGACCTCCACCTACAATGAGCAGTTCTTC
>-|TRBV6-5|-|TRBJ1-3
CASMWGAGNTIYF
TGTGCCAGCATGTGGGGGGCTGGAAACACCATATATTTT
>many|TRBV4-1|-|TRBJ1-5
CASSQEGSADQPQHF
TGCGCCAGCAGCCAAGAGGGTTCCGCCGATCAGCCCCAGCATTTT
>few|TRBV28|-|TRBJ1-2
CASSLRGLGRANYGYTF
TGTGCCAGCAGTTTACGTGGGCTGGGTCGAGCTAACTATGGCTACACCTTC
>-|TRBV4-2|TRBD1|TRBJ2-1
CASSQGGQGDLEGFF
TGTGCCAGCAGCCAAGGGGGACAGGGTGATTTAGAGGGGTTCTTC
>-|TRBV5-4|-|TRBJ2-7
CASSLLGLEQYF
TGTGCCAGCAGCTTGCTGGGTCTCGAGCAGTACTTC
>-|TRBV7-9|-|TRBJ1-3
CASTYGQPSGNTIYF
TGTGCCAGCACCTATGGGCAGCCCTCTGGAAACACCATATATTTT
>-|TRBV5-4|TRBD2|TRBJ2-5
CASKEGASGGAGETQYF
TGTGCCAGCAAAGAGGGAGCTAGCGGGGGGGCTGGAGAGACCCAGTACTTC
>few|TRBV7-9|TRBD1|TRBJ1-1
CASREPGQPAFF
TGTGCCAGCAGGGAACCGGGACAGCCAGCTTTCTTT
>-|TRBV27|TRBD1|TRBJ2-6
CASSLYRGNSGANVLTF
TGTGCCAGCAGTTTATACAGGGGGAACTCTGGGGCCAACGTCCTGACTTTC
>-|TRBV6-6|TRBD1|TRBJ2-2
CASTLGQGATGELFF
TGTGCCAGCACTTTGGGACAGGGAGCGACCGGGGAGCTGTTTTTT
>-|TRBV6-5|-|TRBJ2-1
CASSYVGNEQFF
TGTGCCAGCAGTTACGTGGGGAATGAGCAGTTCTTC
>-|TRBV9|TRBD1|TRBJ1-1
CASSNQDRGRVEAFF
TGTGCCAGCAGCAACCAAGACAGGGGGCGTGTTGAAGCTTTCTTT
>many|TRBV2|-|TRBJ2-3
CASTGVDTQYF
TGTGCCAGCACAGGGGTGGATACGCAGTATTTT
>-|TRBV13|-|TRBJ2-5
CASSVRWGKTQYF
TGTGCCAGCAGCGTTCGATGGGGAAAGACCCAGTACTTC
>few|TRBV10-2|TRBD2|TRBJ2-1
CASRKSFSGREGEQFF
TGCGCCAGCAGAAAGAGTTTTAGCGGGAGGGAGGGGGAGCAGTTCTTC
>once|TRBV7-9|-|TRBJ2-1
CASGPGYGQFF
TGTGCCAGCGGTCCGGGGTATGGGCAGTTCTTC
>-|TRBV11-2|TRBD2|TRBJ2-1
CASSSLDFGSGGSYNEQFF
TGTGCCAGCAGCTCTCTTGACTTCGGTAGCGGGGGCTCCTACAATGAGCAGTTCTTC
>many|TRBV4-1|-|TRBJ2-2
CASSPDSPGELFF
TGCGCCAGCAGTCCTGACTCTCCCGGGGAGCTGTTTTTT
>few|TRBV20-1|-|TRBJ1-2
CSAGESYGYTF
TGCAGTGCTGGGGAGAGCTATGGCTACACCTTC
>once|TRBV5-4|TRBD1|TRBJ2-5
CASSLGGQGQETQYF
TGTGCCAGCAGCTTGGGCGGACAGGGTCAAGAGACCCAGTACTTC
>few|TRBV27|TRBD2|TRBJ2-7
CASSFYAGLAYEQYF
TGTGCCAGCAGTTTTTACGCCGGACTAGCCTACGAGCAGTACTTC
>-|TRBV5-1|-|TRBJ1-6
CASSLSLNSPLHF
TGCGCCAGCAGCTTGTCTCTGAATTCACCCCTCCACTTT
>-|TRBV6-5|-|TRBJ2-2
CASSYSILLNTGELFF
TGTGCCAGCAGTTACTCGATACTACTGAACACCGGGGAGCTGTTTTTT